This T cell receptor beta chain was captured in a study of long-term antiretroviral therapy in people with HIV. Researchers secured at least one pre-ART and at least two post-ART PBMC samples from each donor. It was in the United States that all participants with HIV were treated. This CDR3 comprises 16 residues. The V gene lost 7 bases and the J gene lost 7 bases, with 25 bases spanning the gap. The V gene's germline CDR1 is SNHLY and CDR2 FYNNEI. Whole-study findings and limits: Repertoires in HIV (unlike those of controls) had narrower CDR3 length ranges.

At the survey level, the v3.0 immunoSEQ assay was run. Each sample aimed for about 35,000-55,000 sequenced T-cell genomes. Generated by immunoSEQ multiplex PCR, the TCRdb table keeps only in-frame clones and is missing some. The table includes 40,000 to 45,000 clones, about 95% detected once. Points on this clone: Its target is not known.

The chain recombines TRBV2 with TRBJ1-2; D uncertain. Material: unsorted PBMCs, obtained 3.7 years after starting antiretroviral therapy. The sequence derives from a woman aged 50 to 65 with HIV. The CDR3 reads CASNLDGSHDMGGYTF. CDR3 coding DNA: TGTGCCAGCAACCTGGACGGGAGCCATGATATGGGTGGCTACACCTTC.